Presented here are 24 T cell receptor beta chains from one specimen sequenced in a study of T-cell reconstitution after alpha-beta-depleted transplantation in children. Molecular barcoding with unique molecular identifiers was used for the TCRbeta library. TCRdb independently ran MiXCR on the PCR reads; one entry per CDR3 protein. Altogether about 340,000 distinct CDR3 sequences are present, less than 15% being singletons, with the ten largest covering 4% to 5.5%. Specimen: PBMCs, collected from the stem cell graft. The receptors derive from a human donor who donated a stem cell graft to a child with Fanconi anemia.

This clonotype was recorded at least ten times. The V call is TRBV5-1, the J call TRBJ2-1, with 8 bases that match TRBD2. Losses at the gene ends were 1 base for V and 6 bases for J; bases not matched to a gene: 6. This CDR3 is built from 15 residues. The germline V gene encodes CDR1 SGHRS and CDR2 YFSETQ. The CDR3 nucleotides are TGCGCCAGCAGCTTGACTAGCGGACTAACCAATGAGCAGTTCTTC. Encoded protein: CASSLTSGLTNEQFF.

The chain combines TRBV14 with TRBJ1-1; the D gene is possibly TRBD1 (6 bases). The CDR3 totals 13 residues. Germline V gene data show CDR1 as SGHDN and CDR2 as FVKESK. V was cut by 2 bases and J by 8 bases, with 12 bases left in between. The CDR3: CASSQSPDREAFF. The CDR3 nucleotides read TGTGCCAGCAGCCAATCACCGGACAGAGAAGCTTTCTTT.

The chain recombines TRBV24-1 with TRBJ2-3; D call uncertain. The length of the CDR3 is 14 residues. Trimming took off 3 bases at V and 2 bases at J, with 8 bases between the two ends. Germline CDR1 is KGHDR and CDR2 is SFDVKD. The CDR3 loop is CATSDPDTTDTQYF. The CDR3 DNA follows: TGTGCCACCAGTGATCCTGACACCACAGATACGCAGTATTTT.

This clonotype has ten or more counts. The genes are TRBV3-1 and TRBJ2-1; D is possibly TRBD1 (5 bases). V was trimmed by 1 base and J by 6 bases, leaving 10 bases between them. This CDR3 contains 14 residues. Germline V gives CDR1 LGHDT, CDR2 YNNKEL (reference sequence). CDR3 bases: TGTGCCAGCAGCCAAGGACAGAACTTCAATGAGCAGTTCTTC. Its protein is CASSQGQNFNEQFF.

Only a few counts were recorded for this clonotype. The rearrangement uses TRBV7-2 and TRBJ2-7; no clear D. The germline V gene has CDR1 SGHTA and CDR2 FQGNSA. The CDR3 loop spans 17 amino acids. Trimming took off 1 base at V and 4 bases at J, with 20 bases between the two ends. The CDR3 nucleotides read TGTGCCAGCAGCTTAGTTAGAGTCCCTGTCGAAGGGTACGAGCAGTACTTC. Protein product: CASSLVRVPVEGYEQYF.

The chain employs TRBV5-1 and TRBJ2-7; 7 bases map to TRBD1. J was trimmed by 2 bases and V by 0 bases; bases with no gene match: 5. This CDR3 has 15 amino acids. CDR1 is SGHRS and CDR2 is YFSETQ in the germline V gene. CDR3 protein: CASSLGGRGTYEQYV. The CDR3 DNA reads as TGCGCCAGCAGCTTGGGGGGCAGGGGGACCTACGAGCAGTACGTC.

The V and J genes are TRBV18 and TRBJ2-2; no clear D. The CDR3 loop spans 14 amino acids. Germline V lookup: CDR1 KGHSH, CDR2 LQKENI. V shed 6 bases and J shed 5 bases, with 13 bases lying between them. This chain's CDR3 is CASSGRTGTGELFF. CDR3 nucleotides: TGTGCCAGCTCGGGAAGAACCGGGACCGGGGAGCTGTTTTTT. The variable domain in full, completed from reference TRBV18 and TRBJ2-2, reads NAGVMQNPRHLVRRRGQEARLRCSPMKGHSHVYWYRQLPEEGLKFMVYLQKENIIDESGMPKERFSAEFPKEGPSILRIQQVVRGDSAAYFCASSGRTGTGELFFGEGSRLTVL.

This clonotype has at least ten counts. The chain carries TRBV6-2 or TRBV6-3 and TRBJ1-2, with no clear D. Germline values: CDR1 MNHEY, CDR2 SVGEGT. The CDR3 is 13 amino acids. Trimming stripped 4 bases from V and 5 bases from J, with 11 bases between. This CDR3 reads CASSSRRNYGYTF. The CDR3 nucleotides are TGTGCCAGCAGTTCGCGACGGAATTATGGCTACACCTTC.

This clonotype was counted at least ten times. V usage is TRBV9 and J usage is TRBJ2-7; perhaps TRBD1 as D (7 bases). CDR3 length equals 15 residues. CDR1 and CDR2 from the germline V gene are SGDLS and YYNGEE. V was clipped by 4 bases and J by 2 bases, with 16 bases between them. The CDR3 loop reads CASSIEGGGAYEQYF. The CDR3 DNA reads TGTGCCAGCAGCATTGAAGGAGGGGGCGCCTACGAGCAGTACTTC.

This rearrangement joins TRBV7-6 to TRBJ1-1; D is unclear. Germline V gene lookup returns CDR1 SGHVS and CDR2 FNYEAQ. The CDR3 is made up of 13 amino acids. V dropped 1 base and J dropped 14 bases, with 17 bases sitting between them. Here the CDR3 DNA reads TGTGCCAGCAGCTTAGTTCTGGGGATTCTTCCCTTCTTT. Translated, it gives CASSLVLGILPFF.

The chain carries TRBV5-6 and TRBJ2-1; D might be TRBD2 (6 bases). Trimming left V 4 bases short and J 4 bases short, with 12 bases between. CDR1 and CDR2 from the germline V gene are SGHDT and YYEEEE. The CDR3 has 14 amino acids. The CDR3 DNA reads as TGTGCCAGCAGCAGGGGACTTAGTTACAATGAGCAGTTCTTC. It specifies CASSRGLSYNEQFF.

This clonotype has a handful of counts. This sequence joins TRBV3-1 and TRBJ1-1, with D tentatively TRBD1 (5 bases). Deletions cut 1 base from V and 11 bases from J, with 11 bases between. The CDR3 is 12 amino acids. Germline CDR1 reads LGHDT; CDR2 reads YNNKEL (reference sequence). CDR3 region: CASSQGRQNAFF. DNA of the CDR3: TGTGCCAGCAGCCAAGGCAGACAGAATGCTTTCTTT.

This clonotype has more than one count but fewer than ten. This chain links TRBV5-4 with TRBJ2-2, with 9 bases identical to TRBD2. The CDR3 length is 17 residues. The germline CDR1 and CDR2 sequences are SGHNT and YYREEE (reference sequence). V lost 0 bases and J lost 2; bases outside the gene matches: 5. The CDR3 DNA is TGTGCCAGCAGCTTGGCAGCGGGGGGCCTCAACACCGGGGAGCTGTTTTTT. Protein: CASSLAAGGLNTGELFF.

This clonotype was observed a few times. This chain uses TRBV9 with TRBJ1-2; D might be TRBD1 (5 bases). Germline V gene sequence: CDR1 SGDLS, CDR2 YYNGEE. CDR3 length: 15 amino acids. V was shortened by 0 bases and J by 8 bases, with 17 bases between the two germline ends. Here the CDR3 reads CASSVEEAGFGGYTF. The CDR3 coding sequence is TGTGCCAGCAGCGTAGAGGAAGCAGGGTTTGGAGGCTACACCTTC.

This clonotype has at least ten counts. The J gene is TRBJ2-7, the V gene TRBV29-1; D not resolved. Germline V gene sequence: CDR1 SQVTM, CDR2 ANQGSEA. CDR3 size: 13 residues. V lost 4 bases, J lost 1 base, and 11 bases lay in between. The CDR3 sequence is CSVVPDGSYEQYF. The CDR3 DNA follows: TGCAGCGTTGTCCCGGACGGTTCCTACGAGCAGTACTTC.

The gene calls are TRBV5-6 and TRBJ2-3, with TRBD2 as a possible D gene (6 bases). Trimming removed 6 bases at V and 4 bases at J, with 18 bases between. CDR1 and CDR2 (germline): SGHDT, YYEEEE. The CDR3 contains 15 residues. The CDR3 spells CASTVAEGRADTQYF. CDR3 DNA sequence: TGTGCCAGCACCGTCGCGGAGGGAAGGGCAGATACGCAGTATTTT.

The chain employs TRBV14 and TRBJ2-1, with 8 bases matching TRBD2. The J segment lost 0 bases and the V segment lost 3 bases, leaving 4 bases of the junction unmatched. CDR1 is SGHDN, CDR2 FVKESK, per germline. This CDR3 has 16 amino acids. For the CDR3, the DNA is TGTGCCAGCAGCCAGGTCAGCGGGAGCTCCTACAATGAGCAGTTCTTC. As protein: CASSQVSGSSYNEQFF.

This clonotype was detected only a few times. This rearrangement joins TRBV7-9 to TRBJ1-2, with D tentatively TRBD1 (5 bases). The CDR3 length is 13 residues. CDR1 is SEHNR and CDR2 is FQNEAQ in the germline V gene (reference sequence). The V end was cut by 6 bases, the J end by 8 bases, with 16 bases between. CDR3 nucleotide sequence: TGTGCCAGCAGGAACGGGGGGACCTCAGGCTACACCTTC. The encoded protein is CASRNGGTSGYTF.

This clonotype was counted many times. The chain recombines TRBV6-2 or TRBV6-3 with TRBJ1-5; D unclear. V dropped 2 bases and J dropped 3 bases, with 5 bases sitting between them. The CDR3 has 13 amino acids. Germline assignment: CDR1 MNHEY and CDR2 SVGEGT. CDR3 amino acids: CASSYSINQPQHF. DNA of the CDR3: TGTGCCAGCAGTTACAGCATCAATCAGCCCCAGCATTTT.

As for this clonotype: A much larger clone differs from this one at a single base, so this may be a read error. The V gene is TRBV2, the J gene TRBJ2-3; D is perhaps TRBD1 (5 bases). This CDR3 has 19 residues. The V end lost 5 bases, the J end lost 0 bases, and 24 bases lay between the germline ends. Germline V CDR1 and CDR2: SNHLY, FYNNEI. The CDR3 region is CASSSSPGRGHLSTDTQYF. CDR3 DNA: TGTGCCAGCAGTTCATCTCCAGGAAGGGGCCACCTTAGCACAGATACGCAGTATTTT. Using reference TRBV2 and TRBJ2-3 for the parts outside the CDR3, the full variable domain is EPEVTQTPSHQVTQMGQEVILRCVPISNHLYFYWYRQILGQKVEFLVSFYNNEISEKSEIFDDQFSVERPDGSNFTLKIRSTKLEDSAMYFCASSSSPGRGHLSTDTQYFGPGTRLTVL.

The V gene is TRBV28, the J gene TRBJ2-7; 11 positions agree with TRBD1. Trimming at V came to 6 bases and at J to 4 bases, leaving 11 bases not matched to a gene. The germline gives CDR1 MDHEN, CDR2 SYDVKM. The CDR3 is 16 amino acids. For the CDR3, the DNA is TGTGCCAGCAGGGACGGGACAGGGGGTGAGTGGTACGAGCAGTACTTC. Protein sequence: CASRDGTGGEWYEQYF.

This clonotype was recorded at least ten times. This rearrangement joins TRBV20-1 to TRBJ1-1; TRBD1 matches 8 bases. This CDR3 region has 11 residues. Germline CDR1 and CDR2: DFQATT and SNEGSKA (reference sequence). Written as DNA, the CDR3 is TGCAGCTTTGACAGGGGCACTGAAGCTTTCTTT. It specifies CSFDRGTEAFF.

There are a few counts of this clonotype. V is TRBV12-5 and J is TRBJ2-5; the match to TRBD2 covers 7 bases. CDR1 and CDR2 from the germline V gene are LGHNT and FRNRAP. The J segment lost 6 bases and the V segment lost 1 base, leaving 5 bases of the junction unmatched. The CDR3 runs to 14 residues. The CDR3 DNA follows: TGTGCTAGTGGTTTGGAAGCGGGGAGCCAGACCCAGTACTTC. The encoded protein is CASGLEAGSQTQYF.

This clonotype was seen a handful of times. This rearrangement joins TRBV4-3 to TRBJ2-4; 8 positions agree with TRBD2. The germline CDR1 and CDR2 sequences are LGHNA and YSLEER. This CDR3 has 14 residues. The V and J ends lost 2 bases and 7 bases, in that order; junction bases with no gene match: 4. CDR3 DNA: TGCGCCAGCAGCCAACAGGGCGGGGGGAACATTCAGTACTTC. Amino acid sequence: CASSQQGGGNIQYF.